This T cell receptor beta chain was retrieved from a study of shared clonotypes between healthy human individuals. The overall study: The plates for each donor numbered three CD4 naive, three CD4 memory, two CD8 naive and one CD8 memory.

Concerning this clone: Antigen: not known.

Sequencing used immunoSEQ multiplex PCR; TCRdb keeps in-frame clones, though not all of them. There are 1.5 million to 2.5 million clones in the sample; approximately 94% occur only once, and 1.2% lies in the top ten. Regarding the study as a whole: Non-shared clonotypes had lower generation probabilities than clonotypes shared by all four sorted-subset donors. A limitation of the genetic and exposure-history diversity represented arose from few donors.

Selected positively for CCR7 and CD45RO-negative, naive CD8 cells excluded terminally differentiated effector memory CD45RA+ cells. Trimming took off 4 bases at V and 6 bases at J, with 4 bases between the two ends. Per the germline V gene, CDR1 is SEHNR and CDR2 is FQNEAQ (reference sequence). The CDR3 sequence is 11 residues long. The rearrangement joins TRBV7-9 to TRBJ2-1, with D unresolved. The sequence derives from a man younger than 35 in good health. Sequenced material: naive CD8+ T cells sorted from blood. Written as DNA, the CDR3 is TGTGCCAGCAGCTACGGCAATGAGCAGTTCTTC. Protein sequence: CASSYGNEQFF.